This TCR beta chain is from a study of shared clonotypes between healthy human individuals. Study in general: Each donor's CD4 naive and CD4 memory cells filled three plates apiece, CD8 naive two, and CD8 memory one.

This CDR3 spans 14 amino acids. The germline V gene has CDR1 SGHDN and CDR2 FVKESK. Trimming removed 4 bases from V and 7 bases from J, with 16 bases in between. The naive CD8 population came from CD45RO-negative cells selected for CCR7, without terminally differentiated effector memory CD45RA+ cells. Donors comprised healthy HIV-negative adults lacking recent acute infections or vaccinations. Clones were read by immunoSEQ multiplex PCR, and TCRdb kept only the in-frame ones, dropping some. This table holds about 2.1 million clones, 93% found once. This receptor was obtained from a young man in good health. Some clones in this sample may be carry-over from other donors' samples. The sequenced sample was naive CD8+ T cells from PBMCs. The chain couples TRBV14 to TRBJ1-1, with D possibly matching TRBD1 (6 bases). The CDR3 spells CASSRTRGANEAFF. CDR3 nucleotides: TGTGCCAGCAGCCGGACCCGGGGGGCTAATGAAGCTTTCTTT.